Here is one TCR beta chain with its context. Its target is not known. This entry belongs to a study of blood T cells in healthy people across ages. Study-level points and caveats: A roughly linear fall in TCR beta diversity per million T cells was seen with increasing age.

The authors ran a second PCR of 7 to 11 cycles using a sample-barcoded 5' primer and a J-beta primer mix. A template-switch adaptor containing 12 random nucleotides labeled each cDNA molecule. TCRdb re-called the 5' RACE reads with MiXCR, one entry per CDR3 protein. Of around 2 million distinct CDR3 sequences listed, 35% to 50% were seen once; the top ten hold roughly 24%. The individuals who served as donors were healthy Caucasians living in Russia, aged about 6 to 100. Ten milliliters of peripheral blood were drawn from each donor. The CDR3 runs 14 residues. The germline gives CDR1 MNHEY, CDR2 SVGAGI.

Sequenced material: blood. The J gene is TRBJ2-4, the V gene TRBV6-5; 9 nucleotides align to TRBD2. The end of the DNA aligns better with TRBJ2-5, so the J call may be wrong. The TCR comes from a human donor in good health. The CDR3 reads CASRSSLAGETQYF. CDR3 in DNA: TGTGCCAGCAGGTCCTCCCTAGCGGGGGAGACCCAGTACTTC.